This TCR beta chain is from a study of T cell responses to AZD1222 COVID-19 vaccine. This CDR3 comprises 12 residues. In germline, CDR1 is MDHEN, CDR2 SYDVKM. V lost 8 bases to trimming and J lost 14 bases; unmatched junction nucleotides: 8. Sequencing used immunoSEQ multiplex PCR; TCRdb keeps in-frame clones, though not all of them. The table has 55,000 to 85,000 clones, 84% seen once. Study-wide findings and caveats: The study sampled repertoires only after the peak T cell response. Vaccination with two AZD1222 doses was followed by a rise in Spike-specific TCR breadth and depth.

As concerns this clone: Its antigen is undetermined.

The material was peripheral blood, obtained on day 0 of AZD1222 vaccination. This clonotype was sampled from an adult in good health. The chain is built from TRBV28 and TRBJ1-6, with TRBD1 identical over 8 bases. The CDR3 DNA follows: TGTGCCAGCGGGGACAGGCGCATGACCCTCCACTTT. Its translation: CASGDRRMTLHF.